The 10 T cell receptor beta chains reported below all come from one sample, sequenced in a study of T-cell reconstitution after alpha-beta-depleted transplantation in children. Preparation of the TCRbeta library was carried out with unique molecular identifiers. One entry per CDR3 protein results from TCRdb running MiXCR on the PCR reads. The sample has 500,000 or so distinct CDR3 sequences; about 10% are singletons. The sequencing here drew on PBMCs, mostly from graft donor cells, taken 180 days after TCRalphabeta/CD19-depleted stem cell transplant. These TCRs come from a female patient aged 2-15 years who had a stem cell transplant for aplastic anemia, so the T cells may come from the graft donor.

Many counts were recorded for this clonotype. V usage is TRBV7-2 and J usage is TRBJ2-3; D gene uncertain. Deletions cut 5 bases from V and 5 bases from J, with 8 bases between. CDR1 is SGHTA and CDR2 is FQGNSA in the germline V gene. The CDR3 extends over 12 amino acids. CDR3 region: CASSKFGDTQYF. CDR3 DNA sequence: TGTGCCAGCAGCAAATTTGGAGATACGCAGTATTTT.

The chain joins TRBV19 to TRBJ1-5; the D gene is possibly TRBD1 (6 bases). CDR1 is LNHDA and CDR2 is SQIVND in the germline V gene (reference sequence). The CDR3 has 16 residues. V was clipped by 5 bases and J by 3 bases, with 17 bases between them. The CDR3 nucleotides read TGTGCCAGTAGTCCCGCGGGGAGGGGGTACAATCAGCCCCAGCATTTT. Translation: CASSPAGRGYNQPQHF.

This chain joins TRBV7-9 and TRBJ2-2, with TRBD2 identical over 12 bases. The CDR3 contains 17 residues. Germline CDR1 and CDR2: SEHNR and FQNEAQ (reference sequence). V shed 4 bases, J shed 6 bases, and the junction held 9 bases outside the gene matches. CDR3 DNA sequence: TGTGCCAGCAGCTCCCTAGCGGGAGGGCCCGTCCCCGGGGAGCTGTTTTTT. Encoded protein: CASSSLAGGPVPGELFF.

The chain combines TRBV29-1 with TRBJ1-2, with a tentative D call TRBD1 (5 bases). The V end lost 6 bases, the J end lost 6 bases, and 20 bases lay between the germline ends. The V gene's germline CDR1 is SQVTM and CDR2 ANQGSEA. The CDR3 is 14 amino acids. The CDR3 loop is CSVHNRQRENGYTF. CDR3 nucleotide sequence: TGCAGCGTCCACAACCGACAGAGGGAGAATGGCTACACCTTC.

This rearrangement joins TRBV7-8 to TRBJ2-7, with TRBD2 as a possible D gene (5 bases). CDR3 length: 13 residues. Germline V lookup: CDR1 SGHVS, CDR2 FQNEAQ. V lost 5 bases and J 8 bases, leaving 16 bases between the germline ends. CDR3 region: CASSRRDGVKQYF. The CDR3 bases are TGTGCCAGCAGCCGACGGGATGGTGTCAAGCAGTACTTC.

J is TRBJ2-5 and V is TRBV29-1, with D unresolved. From germline, CDR1 is SQVTM and CDR2 ANQGSEA. The CDR3 is made up of 11 amino acids. Trimming took off 8 bases at V and 3 bases at J, with 10 bases between the two ends. CDR3 nucleotides: TGCAGCACCTGGACGGAAGAGACCCAGTACTTC. It encodes CSTWTEETQYF.

The V call is TRBV10-3, the J call TRBJ2-7; 7 positions agree with TRBD2. The CDR3 extends over 13 amino acids. V lost 3 bases, J lost 3 bases, and 2 bases stayed unmatched. Germline values: CDR1 ENHRY, CDR2 SYGVKD. CDR3 DNA sequence: TGTGCCATCAGTGATCCTAGCGGCTACGAGCAGTACTTC. Translating gives CAISDPSGYEQYF.

This chain uses TRBV20-1 with TRBJ2-7; no reliable D call. Trimming pared 1 base from V and 2 bases from J, leaving 9 bases between. CDR1 DFQATT and CDR2 SNEGSKA come from the germline V gene (reference sequence). This CDR3 is built from 13 residues. CDR3 DNA sequence: TGCAGTGCTAGAGGCAGGCTACCCTACGAGCAGTACTTC. This codes for CSARGRLPYEQYF.

V is TRBV20-1 and J is TRBJ2-1, with 8 bases identical to TRBD2. After removal of 6 bases from V and 7 bases from J, the junction contained 11 bases not matched to a gene. The germline V gene encodes CDR1 DFQATT and CDR2 SNEGSKA (reference sequence). The CDR3 spans 14 residues. The CDR3 protein is CSAQLAEGRNEQFF. The CDR3 DNA reads TGCAGTGCCCAACTAGCGGAGGGGAGGAATGAGCAGTTCTTC.

This clonotype was detected only a few times. The V call is TRBV10-3, the J call TRBJ1-3, with D possibly TRBD1 on 6 matching bases. Germline lookup yields CDR1 ENHRY and CDR2 SYGVKD. This CDR3 has 13 amino acids. The ends were cut back, 6 bases at V and 0 bases at J, with 6 bases in the middle. The CDR3 nucleotides read TGTGCCATCAGGGACAGCTCTGGAAACACCATATATTTT. It is translated as CAIRDSSGNTIYF.